Presented here are 21 T cell receptor beta chains from one specimen sequenced in a study of shared clonotypes between healthy human individuals (dated by TCRdb to 2020 to 2022). The library came from the immunoSEQ multiplex PCR assay. The clones in this table, taken by TCRdb from immuneACCESS, are in-frame only. Not every clone is retained; where verified, under half of the shortfall comes from an unresolved V gene, and the cause of the rest is unknown. The sample table lists 520,000 or so clones, 70% to 80% of them with a count of one. The top ten constitute roughly 13% of the sample. The sequencing sample was made of PBMCs. The origin of the receptors is a woman in her thirties or forties in good health. Some clones in this sample may be carry-over from other donors' samples.

This clone was observed a single time. The chain is built from TRBV28 and TRBJ2-1, with 9 bases matching TRBD2. The junction had 9 bases not matched to a gene; V was cut back by 2 bases and J by 4 bases. The CDR3 spans 17 residues. CDR1 is MDHEN, CDR2 SYDVKM, per germline. The CDR3 DNA follows: TGTGCCAGCAGTTTAGGCGGGAGGGCCTCCCTATACAATGAGCAGTTCTTC. Translating gives CASSLGGRASLYNEQFF.

This chain joins TRBV18 and TRBJ2-7; D perhaps matches TRBD1 (5 bases). This CDR3 is 13 amino acids long. Germline lookup yields CDR1 KGHSH and CDR2 LQKENI. V lost 0 bases and J 5 bases, leaving 8 bases between the germline ends. CDR3 region: CASSPPWGDEQYF. The CDR3 DNA sequence: TGTGCCAGCTCACCACCGTGGGGCGACGAGCAGTACTTC.

V usage is TRBV5-6 and J usage is TRBJ2-7; D possibly corresponds to TRBD1 (6 bases). The V end lost 4 bases, the J end lost 3 bases, and 14 bases lay between the germline ends. The CDR3 is 14 residues long. Germline loops: CDR1 SGHDT, CDR2 YYEEEE. The CDR3 spells CASSLGGQGYEQYF. The CDR3 nucleotides are TGTGCCAGCAGCCTAGGGGGACAAGGCTACGAGCAGTACTTC. Full variable domain (outside the CDR3, taken from reference TRBV5-6 and TRBJ2-7): DAGVTQSPTHLIKTRGQQVTLRCSPKSGHDTVSWYQQALGQGPQFIFQYYEEEERQRGNFPDRFSGHQFPNYSSELNVNALLLGDSALYLCASSLGGQGYEQYFGPGTRLTVT.

This chain connects TRBV30 to TRBJ2-7; 10 bases line up with TRBD2. CDR1 and CDR2 from the germline V gene are GTSNPN and SVGIG (reference sequence). V was clipped by 2 bases and J by 6 bases; unmatched bases: 4. The CDR3 is 13 amino acids. CDR3 nucleotide sequence: TGTGCCTGGAGTAAGGGACTAGCGACCGAGCAGTACTTC. It codes for CAWSKGLATEQYF.

The J gene is TRBJ1-3, the V gene TRBV5-5, with TRBD1 as a possible D gene (5 bases). V was cut by 0 bases and J by 2 bases, with 12 bases left in between. The CDR3 runs to 16 residues. Germline CDR1 reads SGHKS; CDR2 reads YYEKEE (reference sequence). As DNA, the CDR3 is TGTGCCAGCAGCTTGGTTCAGGGCGGGACTGGAAACACCATATATTTT. Translated: CASSLVQGGTGNTIYF.

In this sample, this clone turned up once. The rearrangement joins TRBV4-3 to TRBJ2-5; D remains ambiguous. Germline CDR1 LGHNA, CDR2 YSLEER. The CDR3 is 15 amino acids. V was shortened by 3 bases and J by 2 bases, with 13 bases between the two germline ends. CDR3 amino acids: CASSQSVMGQETQYF. The CDR3 region has the DNA TGCGCCAGCAGCCAGTCCGTGATGGGGCAAGAGACCCAGTACTTC.

The chain joins TRBV9 to TRBJ1-3; 7 bases map to TRBD1. CDR1 and CDR2 (germline): SGDLS, YYNGEE. V shed 0 bases, J shed 7 bases, and the junction held 16 bases outside the gene matches. The CDR3 has 18 residues. The CDR3 protein is CASSVEVGGGGPWNTIYF. For the CDR3, the DNA is TGTGCCAGCAGCGTAGAGGTTGGAGGAGGGGGCCCATGGAACACCATATATTTT.

V gene TRBV5-1 combines with J gene TRBJ2-7; 7 nucleotides match TRBD2. This CDR3 contains 17 residues. J was trimmed by 1 base and V by 3 bases; bases with no gene match: 13. Germline V gene data show CDR1 as SGHRS and CDR2 as YFSETQ. The CDR3 is CASSSLGGGRGSYEQYF. CDR3 nucleotide sequence: TGCGCCAGCAGCTCCCTGGGTGGCGGGAGAGGGTCCTACGAGCAGTACTTC.

V is TRBV28 and J is TRBJ1-5; D call uncertain. CDR1 and CDR2 from the germline V gene are MDHEN and SYDVKM. This CDR3 is built from 11 residues. V was clipped by 3 bases and J by 4 bases, with 1 base between them. The CDR3 DNA reads as TGTGCCAGCAGTTTTAATCAGCCCCAGCATTTT. It is translated as CASSFNQPQHF.

The chain links TRBV18 to TRBJ2-7; TRBD1 matches at 8 bases. The CDR3 loop spans 15 amino acids. Losses at the gene ends were 6 bases for V and 0 bases for J; bases not matched to a gene: 7. From germline, CDR1 is KGHSH and CDR2 LQKENI. CDR3 sequence: CASSDRDRSSYEQYF. For the CDR3, the DNA is TGTGCCAGCTCGGACCGGGACAGGAGCTCCTACGAGCAGTACTTC.

The rearrangement links TRBV18 to TRBJ1-5, with D possibly TRBD1 on 5 matching bases. V dropped 5 bases and J dropped 3 bases, with 11 bases sitting between them. The germline CDR1 and CDR2 sequences are KGHSH and LQKENI. The length of the CDR3 is 14 residues. The CDR3 loop reads CASSVDRNNQPQHF. CDR3 nucleotide sequence: TGTGCCAGCTCAGTCGACAGAAACAATCAGCCCCAGCATTTT.

The chain combines TRBV6-1 with TRBJ2-1; D perhaps matches TRBD1 (5 bases). The CDR3 is 14 amino acids. V was pared by 0 bases and J by 9 bases, with 12 bases between. Germline values: CDR1 MNHNS, CDR2 SASEGT. DNA for the CDR3: TGTGCCAGCAGTGAAGCGCTGCAGGGTCGTGAGCAGTTCTTC. This gives the protein CASSEALQGREQFF.

The V gene is TRBV21-1, the J gene TRBJ2-3; TRBD1, the D gene given by the table, was not confirmed from the DNA. TRBV21-1 represents a pseudogene. The CDR3 runs 11 residues. The CDR3 reads CASSHGQTQYF. The CDR3 nucleotides are TGTGCCAGCAGCCACGGACAGACGCAGTATTTT.

The chain combines TRBV4-1 with TRBJ2-7; D possibly corresponds to TRBD2 (5 bases). V gave up 5 bases and J gave up 4 bases, with 12 bases separating them. Germline V gene sequence: CDR1 MGHRA, CDR2 YSYEKL. This CDR3 has 13 residues. CDR3 sequence: CASSLESGYEQYF. DNA of the CDR3: TGCGCCAGCAGCTTGGAGAGCGGATACGAGCAGTACTTC.

The chain carries TRBV5-4 and TRBJ2-5; D may be TRBD2 (5 bases). The CDR3 covers 12 residues. Germline V gene lookup returns CDR1 SGHNT and CDR2 YYREEE (reference sequence). V lost 4 bases, J lost 5 bases, and 9 bases lay in between. Written as DNA, the CDR3 is TGTGCCAGCAGCCGCCAGCGGGAGACCCAGTACTTC. Its translation: CASSRQRETQYF.

V is TRBV5-1 and J is TRBJ1-4, with D unclear. The V end was cut by 2 bases, the J end by 5 bases, with 10 bases between. The CDR3 is 14 residues long. CDR1 and CDR2 from the germline V gene are SGHRS and YFSETQ. The CDR3 nucleotides read TGCGCCAGCAGCTTAGTCCCGGCAAATGAAAAACTGTTTTTT. It translates to CASSLVPANEKLFF.

V gene TRBV30 combines with J gene TRBJ2-3; D possibly corresponds to TRBD2 (6 bases). Germline V gives CDR1 GTSNPN, CDR2 SVGIG (reference sequence). CDR3 size: 14 residues. The V end was cut by 3 bases, the J end by 1 base, with 11 bases between. The CDR3 sequence: CAWRGGIGTDTQYF. The CDR3 DNA reads as TGTGCCTGGAGGGGGGGAATAGGCACAGATACGCAGTATTTT.

Comments on this clone: The germline gene is not matched at one end of the junction; a read error may be the cause. This CDR3 reads CASSLTASGRVDF. CDR3 sequence (DNA): TGTGCCAGCAGTTTAACCGCTAGCGGGAGAGTAGACTTC. The chain couples TRBV28 to TRBJ2-7; the match to TRBD2 covers 10 bases. The CDR3 is 13 residues long. CDR1 MDHEN and CDR2 SYDVKM come from the germline V gene.

The gene calls are TRBV28 and TRBJ2-1, with 11 bases that match TRBD2. V gave up 4 bases and J gave up 8 bases; unmatched junction bases: 7. The CDR3 covers 15 residues. Germline lookup yields CDR1 MDHEN and CDR2 SYDVKM. CDR3 loop: CASSYSGRGWDEQFF. The DNA of the CDR3 is TGTGCCAGCAGTTATAGCGGGAGGGGATGGGATGAGCAGTTCTTC.

This clone is a singleton in its sample. The chain has TRBV2 and TRBJ2-5, with unresolved D. The J call is doubtful: the DNA matches TRBJ2-7 better. CDR1 is SNHLY, CDR2 FYNNEI, per germline. This CDR3 is 14 amino acids long. The CDR3 is CASSELVRMYEQYF. The CDR3 DNA reads TGTGCCAGCAGTGAATTGGTCAGGATGTACGAGCAGTACTTC.

The rearrangement uses TRBV6-7 and TRBJ1-3, with TRBD1 identical over 7 bases. TRBV6-7 is an ORF, with its function uncertain. The CDR3 runs 16 residues. The V gene end was trimmed by 10 bases and the J gene end by 1 base; junction bases not matched to a gene: 13. The CDR3 coding sequence is TGTGCCACCAACCCGGGACAGCAGAAATCTGGAAACACCATATATTTT. The encoded protein is CATNPGQQKSGNTIYF.